These 28 T cell receptor beta chains came from one sample sequenced in a study of blood T cell repertoires in COVID-19. Produced via immunoSEQ multiplex PCR; TCRdb's table is partial and in-frame only. The sample has some 220,000 clones, 65% to 85% seen once. The sequenced material came from peripheral blood. The source is a woman aged 25 to 39 with COVID-19, enrolled during active disease.

The V and J genes are TRBV6-5 and TRBJ1-1; D gene uncertain. CDR1 MNHEY and CDR2 SVGAGI come from the germline V gene. Trimming removed 5 bases at V and 4 bases at J, with 11 bases between. The CDR3 totals 13 residues. The CDR3: CASSLTTITEAFF. The CDR3 DNA sequence: TGTGCCAGCAGTCTGACGACAATCACTGAAGCTTTCTTT.

A few counts support this clone. This chain connects TRBV19 to TRBJ2-2; 7 bases are shared with TRBD1. CDR1 is LNHDA and CDR2 is SQIVND in the germline V gene (reference sequence). V lost 6 bases to trimming and J lost 4 bases; unmatched junction nucleotides: 14. The CDR3 has 17 residues. The chain's CDR3 is CASSHPRTGSGTGELFF. DNA of the CDR3: TGTGCCAGTAGCCATCCCCGGACAGGCTCGGGCACCGGGGAGCTGTTTTTT.

The rearrangement links TRBV5-4 to TRBJ2-2; 9 nucleotides match TRBD1. Germline V gene sequence: CDR1 SGHNT, CDR2 YYREEE (reference sequence). The length of the CDR3 is 16 residues. Trimming at V came to 4 bases and at J to 6 bases, leaving 10 bases not matched to a gene. The CDR3 DNA reads TGTGCCAGCAGCCCCGACAGGGGGGCTACACCCGGGGAGCTGTTTTTT. This codes for CASSPDRGATPGELFF.

The rearrangement uses TRBV19 and TRBJ1-2, with TRBD1 matching 7 bases. This CDR3 has 17 residues. Germline loops: CDR1 LNHDA, CDR2 SQIVND (reference sequence). Trimming removed 6 bases from V and 2 bases from J; junction bases left unmatched: 15. CDR3 in amino acids: CASRLPRAEGANYGYTF. The CDR3 DNA reads TGTGCCAGTAGGCTACCGCGGGCCGAGGGGGCGAACTATGGCTACACCTTC.

This sequence joins TRBV18 and TRBJ1-2, with 12 bases that match TRBD1. Trimming removed 3 bases from V and 9 bases from J; junction bases left unmatched: 5. The CDR3 is 14 amino acids. Germline V gene lookup returns CDR1 KGHSH and CDR2 LQKENI. The CDR3 loop reads CASSPGTGGWSYTF. Written as DNA, the CDR3 is TGTGCCAGCTCACCCGGGACAGGGGGCTGGAGCTACACCTTC.

About this clone itself: The sample contains more than one DNA sequence encoding this CDR3. This CDR3 is CASSPGQPNTGELFF. DNA of the CDR3: TGTGCCAGCAGCCCGGGACAACCGAACACCGGGGAGCTGTTTTTT. This rearrangement joins TRBV9 to TRBJ2-2, with a possible D match to TRBD1 (6 bases). Trimming shortened V by 4 bases and J by 0 bases, and 10 bases separated the two germline ends. From germline, CDR1 is SGDLS and CDR2 YYNGEE. The CDR3 runs 15 residues.

This clone was found a few times. The genes are TRBV9 and TRBJ2-1; maybe TRBD2 (5 bases). Per germline, CDR1 SGDLS and CDR2 YYNGEE. This CDR3 region has 16 residues. The V and J ends lost 3 bases and 5 bases respectively, with 18 bases between them. The CDR3 region has the DNA TGTGCCAGCAGCGCCGTTCTGGCTAGCCGGGACAATGAGCAGTTCTTC. Translation gives CASSAVLASRDNEQFF.

This sequence joins TRBV19 and TRBJ1-6, with 7 bases lining up with TRBD1. V trimming: 9 bases; J trimming: 7 bases; junction bases outside the gene matches: 12. The germline CDR1 and CDR2 sequences are LNHDA and SQIVND (reference sequence). The CDR3 totals 15 residues. The CDR3 coding sequence is TGTGCCAGCAAGGGGGGACAGATAGAAAATTCACCCCTCCACTTT. It codes for CASKGGQIENSPLHF.

This clone was seen a few times. V gene TRBV18 combines with J gene TRBJ2-2, with 12 bases aligning to TRBD1. Per germline, CDR1 KGHSH and CDR2 LQKENI. After removal of 6 bases from V and 9 bases from J, the junction contained 11 bases not matched to a gene. This CDR3 spans 16 amino acids. This CDR3 is CASSPVPGQGARELFF. In DNA form, the CDR3 reads TGTGCCAGCTCCCCCGTCCCGGGACAGGGGGCACGGGAGCTGTTTTTT.

The gene calls are TRBV28 and TRBJ1-2; 8 nucleotides align to TRBD1. The V gene end was trimmed by 5 bases and the J gene end by 4 bases; junction bases not matched to a gene: 6. Germline V gives CDR1 MDHEN, CDR2 SYDVKM. The CDR3 totals 14 residues. The CDR3 is CASSTGQGGYGYTF. The DNA for the CDR3 is TGTGCCAGCAGTACCGGACAGGGCGGCTATGGCTACACCTTC.

This chain uses TRBV28 with TRBJ2-1; D not resolved. Trimming took 0 bases from V and 7 from J, leaving 4 bases between them. From germline, CDR1 is MDHEN and CDR2 SYDVKM. The CDR3 contains 12 residues. CDR3 sequence (DNA): TGTGCCAGCAGTTTATGGGCAAATGAGCAGTTCTTC. Amino acid sequence: CASSLWANEQFF.

J is TRBJ2-1 and V is TRBV30, with 7 nucleotides matching TRBD2. V shed 5 bases and J 2 bases; nucleotides not matched to a gene: 3. This CDR3 spans 13 amino acids. Germline lookup yields CDR1 GTSNPN and CDR2 SVGIG (reference sequence). The CDR3 is CAWASGTYNEQFF. CDR3 DNA: TGTGCCTGGGCTAGCGGTACCTACAATGAGCAGTTCTTC.

V is TRBV12-3 or TRBV12-4 and J is TRBJ1-2; D is uncertain. CDR3 length: 12 amino acids. V lost 3 bases and J 4 bases, leaving 6 bases between the germline ends. The CDR3 DNA sequence: TGTGCCAGCAGTTTTATCGGCTATGGCTACACCTTC. Protein: CASSFIGYGYTF.

This chain connects TRBV3-1 (or the pseudogene TRBV3-2) to TRBJ2-7, with 9 bases identical to TRBD1. The ends lost 1 base at V and 6 bases at J; junction bases unmatched: 7. The CDR3 totals 15 residues. Germline V gene data show CDR1 as LGHDT and CDR2 as YNNKEL (reference sequence). This chain's CDR3 is CASSQAQGALIEQYF. CDR3 coding DNA: TGTGCCAGCAGCCAAGCACAGGGGGCTCTGATCGAGCAGTACTTC.

In DNA form, the CDR3 reads TGTGCCAGCCATTCGGGTATAGCGGGAGGAGTCTACAATGAGCAGTTCTTC. It translates to CASHSGIAGGVYNEQFF. V is TRBV27 and J is TRBJ2-1; 10 bases fit TRBD2. Per germline, CDR1 MNHEY and CDR2 SMNVEV (reference sequence). V trimming: 8 bases; J trimming: 3 bases; junction bases outside the gene matches: 13. CDR3 length: 17 amino acids.

V is TRBV5-1 and J is TRBJ2-6; D perhaps matches TRBD1 (5 bases). Trimming took 1 base from V and 0 from J, leaving 11 bases between them. Germline assignment: CDR1 SGHRS and CDR2 YFSETQ. The CDR3 is 17 residues long. CDR3: CASSLRQMLSGANVLTF. CDR3 coding DNA: TGCGCCAGCAGCTTGAGACAGATGCTCTCTGGGGCCAACGTCCTGACTTTC.

The CDR3 bases are TGTGCCTCCAACCATGGGAGGGAAGTAACTAGTGTCCATGAGCAGTTCTTC. It is translated as CASNHGREVTSVHEQFF. This rearrangement joins TRBV7-9 to TRBJ2-1; 7 positions match TRBD2. The CDR3 is 17 amino acids. Trimming took 11 bases from V and 8 from J; bases not matched to a gene: 24. Germline V gene lookup returns CDR1 SEHNR and CDR2 FQNEAQ (reference sequence).

The gene calls are TRBV20-1 and TRBJ1-2; TRBD1 agrees at 7 bases. V lost 3 bases to trimming and J lost 0 bases; unmatched junction nucleotides: 13. Germline CDR1 is DFQATT and CDR2 is SNEGSKA (reference sequence). There are 17 residues in the CDR3. The CDR3 reads CSASGIGQDLPNYGYTF. The CDR3 DNA sequence: TGCAGTGCTAGTGGTATTGGACAGGACTTACCTAACTATGGCTACACCTTC.

The chain has TRBV28 and TRBJ1-2, with 8 bases aligning to TRBD1. V lost 1 base, J lost 6 bases, and 10 bases stayed unmatched. Germline lookup yields CDR1 MDHEN and CDR2 SYDVKM. This CDR3 is 16 amino acids long. The CDR3 bases are TGTGCCAGCAGTTTATTCCCCCAGGACAGGGTTGATGGCTACACCTTC. Translating gives CASSLFPQDRVDGYTF.

The chain is built from TRBV2 and TRBJ1-6; 8 bases fit TRBD1. CDR3 length: 13 residues. Trimming removed 7 bases from V and 7 bases from J; junction bases left unmatched: 3. CDR1 is SNHLY, CDR2 FYNNEI, per germline. In DNA form, the CDR3 reads TGTGCCAGCATGGACAGGGCGAATTCACCCCTCCACTTT. It specifies CASMDRANSPLHF. The variable domain in full, with the rest retrieved from reference TRBV2 and TRBJ1-6, is EPEVTQTPSHQVTQMGQEVILRCVPISNHLYFYWYRQILGQKVEFLVSFYNNEISEKSEIFDDQFSVERPDGSNFTLKIRSTKLEDSAMYFCASMDRANSPLHFGNGTRLTVT.

This chain uses TRBV30 with TRBJ1-1; no firm D call. The CDR3 loop spans 16 amino acids. In germline, CDR1 is GTSNPN, CDR2 SVGIG (reference sequence). With 2 bases removed from V and 2 bases from J, the gap between germline ends came to 18 bases. DNA of the CDR3: TGTGCCTGGAGTTGGTGGAGGGCCGGGGAAAACACTGAAGCTTTCTTT. Protein product: CAWSWWRAGENTEAFF.

This clone has a single count. V gene TRBV6-2 or TRBV6-3 combines with J gene TRBJ2-1; no firm D call. V lost 2 bases to trimming and J lost 6 bases, with 5 bases between them. CDR1 is MNHEY and CDR2 is SVGEGT in the germline V gene. CDR3 length: 12 amino acids. CDR3 nucleotide sequence: TGTGCCAGCAGTTACGGCAGCAATGAGCAGTTCTTC. This codes for CASSYGSNEQFF.

The chain couples TRBV6-2 or TRBV6-3 to TRBJ1-2; D is uncertain. CDR1 and CDR2 (germline): MNHEY, SVGEGT. The V end was cut by 6 bases, the J end by 1 base, with 12 bases between. The CDR3 covers 14 residues. CDR3 nucleotide sequence: TGTGCCAGCAGCCGCCTCGACAATAACTATGGCTACACCTTC. Its protein is CASSRLDNNYGYTF.

The chain uses TRBV28 and TRBJ1-2, with D uncertain. The CDR3 consists of 16 residues. Trimming cost V 7 bases and J 0 bases, with 18 bases left between them. Germline CDR1 is MDHEN and CDR2 is SYDVKM. CDR3 loop: CASISDGRQTNYGYTF. The CDR3 DNA follows: TGTGCCAGCATCTCAGACGGGAGGCAGACTAACTATGGCTACACCTTC.

This chain connects TRBV5-1 to TRBJ1-1, with TRBD1 matching over 10 bases. This CDR3 region has 17 residues. Germline V CDR1 and CDR2: SGHRS, YFSETQ. Losses at the gene ends were 4 bases for V and 1 base for J; bases not matched to a gene: 10. Written as DNA, the CDR3 is TGCGCCAGCAGCCCGACTCCGGGACAGGGGACGAACACTGAAGCTTTCTTT. As protein: CASSPTPGQGTNTEAFF.

This clone was detected a few times. The J gene is TRBJ2-5, the V gene TRBV3-1 (or the pseudogene TRBV3-2), with a weak D call TRBD1 (6 bases). The CDR3 runs 16 residues. Germline V gives CDR1 LGHDT, CDR2 YNNKEL (reference sequence). The V end lost 2 bases, the J end lost 2 bases, and 15 bases lay between the germline ends. The CDR3 sequence: CASSQLQGTGQETQYF. The CDR3 coding sequence is TGTGCCAGCAGCCAACTCCAGGGGACGGGGCAAGAGACCCAGTACTTC.

This sequence joins TRBV7-8 and TRBJ1-4; the D is unclear. V was trimmed by 5 bases and J by 0 bases, leaving 13 bases between them. Per germline, CDR1 SGHVS and CDR2 FQNEAQ. This CDR3 contains 16 residues. The CDR3 DNA sequence: TGTGCCAGCAGCCTGGGCCAGAGTGCAACTAATGAAAAACTGTTTTTT. This encodes CASSLGQSATNEKLFF.

The V call is TRBV6-2 or TRBV6-3, the J call TRBJ2-3; 9 bases align to TRBD2. The CDR3 has 14 amino acids. Germline V gives CDR1 MNHEY, CDR2 SVGEGT. Unmatched junction bases numbered 3, after V lost 6 bases and J lost 2 bases. The CDR3 is CASSPSGVTDTQYF. CDR3 coding DNA: TGTGCCAGCAGCCCTAGCGGGGTCACAGATACGCAGTATTTT.